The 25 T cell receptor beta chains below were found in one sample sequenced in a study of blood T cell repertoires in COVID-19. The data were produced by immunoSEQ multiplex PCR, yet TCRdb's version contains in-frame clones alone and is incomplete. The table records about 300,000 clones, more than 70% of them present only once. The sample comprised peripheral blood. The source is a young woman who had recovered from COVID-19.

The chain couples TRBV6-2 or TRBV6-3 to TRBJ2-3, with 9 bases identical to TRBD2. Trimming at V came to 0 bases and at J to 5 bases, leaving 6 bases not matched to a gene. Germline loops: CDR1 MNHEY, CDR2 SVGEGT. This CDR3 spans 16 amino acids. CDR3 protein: CASSYSKLAGIDTQYF. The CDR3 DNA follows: TGTGCCAGCAGTTACTCGAAACTAGCGGGCATAGATACGCAGTATTTT.

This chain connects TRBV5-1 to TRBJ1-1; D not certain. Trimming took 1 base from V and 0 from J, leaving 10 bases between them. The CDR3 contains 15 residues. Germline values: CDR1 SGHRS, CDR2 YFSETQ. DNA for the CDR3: TGCGCCAGCAGCTTGCTCCCGGGGTTGAACACTGAAGCTTTCTTT. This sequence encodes CASSLLPGLNTEAFF.

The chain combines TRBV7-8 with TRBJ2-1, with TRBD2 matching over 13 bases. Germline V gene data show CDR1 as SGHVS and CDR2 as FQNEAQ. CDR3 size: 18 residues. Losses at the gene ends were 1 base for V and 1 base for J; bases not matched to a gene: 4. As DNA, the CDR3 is TGTGCCAGCAGCTTAGAACTAGCGGGGGGGGATTCCTACAATGAGCAGTTCTTC. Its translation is CASSLELAGGDSYNEQFF.

CDR3 nucleotides: TGTGCCAGCAGCTTTCAACCGGGACAGGGATTCACCGGGGAGCTGTTTTTT. Translating gives CASSFQPGQGFTGELFF. This rearrangement joins TRBV14 to TRBJ2-2, with 9 bases aligning to TRBD1. CDR1 and CDR2 from the germline V gene are SGHDN and FVKESK. CDR3 length: 17 amino acids. V lost 5 bases, J lost 4 bases, and 11 bases stayed unmatched.

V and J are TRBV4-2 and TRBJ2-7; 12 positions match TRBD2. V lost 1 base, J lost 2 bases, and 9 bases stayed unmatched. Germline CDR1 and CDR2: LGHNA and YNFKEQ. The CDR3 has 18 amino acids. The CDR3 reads CASSQAETSGGPAYEQYF. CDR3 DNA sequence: TGTGCCAGCAGCCAAGCAGAGACTAGCGGGGGACCCGCCTACGAGCAGTACTTC.

CDR3 DNA sequence: TGTGCCAGCAGTTTTGGGGGGAAGACCTACGAGCAGTACTTC. This encodes CASSFGGKTYEQYF. V and J are TRBV28 and TRBJ2-7; maybe TRBD2 (6 bases). Between the trimmed V and J ends, which lost 3 bases and 2 bases, there was a span of 11 bases. Germline V gene lookup returns CDR1 MDHEN and CDR2 SYDVKM. CDR3 length equals 14 residues.

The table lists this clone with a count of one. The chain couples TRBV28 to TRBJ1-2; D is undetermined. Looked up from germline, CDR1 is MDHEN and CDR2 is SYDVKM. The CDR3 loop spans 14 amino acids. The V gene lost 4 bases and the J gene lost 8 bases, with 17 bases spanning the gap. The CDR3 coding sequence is TGTGCCAGCAGTTACGCTACAGAAATTGGCGGCTACACCTTC. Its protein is CASSYATEIGGYTF.

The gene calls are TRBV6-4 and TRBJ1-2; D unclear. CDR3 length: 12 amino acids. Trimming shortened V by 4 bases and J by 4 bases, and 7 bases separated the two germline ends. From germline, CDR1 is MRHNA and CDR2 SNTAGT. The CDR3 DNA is TGTGCCAGCAGTGCGGGATCCTATGGCTACACCTTC. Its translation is CASSAGSYGYTF.

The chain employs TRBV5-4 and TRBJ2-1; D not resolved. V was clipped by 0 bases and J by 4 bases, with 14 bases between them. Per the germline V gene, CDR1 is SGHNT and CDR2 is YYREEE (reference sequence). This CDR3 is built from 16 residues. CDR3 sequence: CASSLATSGIYNEQFF. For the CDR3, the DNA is TGTGCCAGCAGCTTGGCCACTTCGGGTATATACAATGAGCAGTTCTTC. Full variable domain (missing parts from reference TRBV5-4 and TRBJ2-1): ETGVTQSPTHLIKTRGQQVTLRCSSQSGHNTVSWYQQALGQGPQFIFQYYREEENGRGNFPPRFSGLQFPNYSSELNVNALELDDSALYLCASSLATSGIYNEQFFGPGTRLTVL.

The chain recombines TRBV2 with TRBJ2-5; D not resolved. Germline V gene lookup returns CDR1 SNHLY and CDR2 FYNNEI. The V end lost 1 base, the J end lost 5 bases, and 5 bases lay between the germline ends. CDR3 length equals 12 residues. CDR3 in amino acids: CASSEVEETQYF. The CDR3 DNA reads TGTGCCAGCAGTGAAGTCGAGGAGACCCAGTACTTC.

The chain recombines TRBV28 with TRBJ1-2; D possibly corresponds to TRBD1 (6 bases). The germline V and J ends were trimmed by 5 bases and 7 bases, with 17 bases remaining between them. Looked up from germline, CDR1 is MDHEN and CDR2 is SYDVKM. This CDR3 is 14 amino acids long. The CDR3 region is CASSPAGEVPGYTF. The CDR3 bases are TGTGCCAGCAGTCCGGCAGGGGAAGTCCCTGGCTACACCTTC.

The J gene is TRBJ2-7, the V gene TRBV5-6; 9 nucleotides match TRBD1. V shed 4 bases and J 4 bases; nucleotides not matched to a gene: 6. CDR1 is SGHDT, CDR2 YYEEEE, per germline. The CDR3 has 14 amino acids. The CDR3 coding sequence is TGTGCCAGCAGCGGACTGGGACAGGGTTACGAGCAGTACTTC. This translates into CASSGLGQGYEQYF.

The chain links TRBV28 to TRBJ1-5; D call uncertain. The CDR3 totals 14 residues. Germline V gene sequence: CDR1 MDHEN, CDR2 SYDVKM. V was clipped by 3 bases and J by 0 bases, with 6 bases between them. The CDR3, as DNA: TGTGCCAGCAGTTTCCCGGGTAGCAATCAGCCCCAGCATTTT. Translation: CASSFPGSNQPQHF. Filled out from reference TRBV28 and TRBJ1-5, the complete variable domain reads DVKVTQSSRYLVKRTGEKVFLECVQDMDHENMFWYRQDPGLGLRLIYFSYDVKMKEKGDIPEGYSVSREKKERFSLILESASTNQTSMYLCASSFPGSNQPQHFGDGTRLSIL.

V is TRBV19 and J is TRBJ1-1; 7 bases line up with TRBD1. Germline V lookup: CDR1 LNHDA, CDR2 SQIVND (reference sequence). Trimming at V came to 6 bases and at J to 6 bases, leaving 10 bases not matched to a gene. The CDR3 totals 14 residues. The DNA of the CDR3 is TGTGCCAGTAGCGACAGGGCCATAGAGGCTGAAGCTTTCTTT. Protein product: CASSDRAIEAEAFF.

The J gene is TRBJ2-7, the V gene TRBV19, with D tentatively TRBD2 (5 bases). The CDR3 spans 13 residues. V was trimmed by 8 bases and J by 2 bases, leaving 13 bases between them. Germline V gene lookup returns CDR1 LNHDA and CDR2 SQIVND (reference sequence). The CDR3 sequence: CASGIGLTYEQYF. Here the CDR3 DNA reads TGTGCCAGTGGCATAGGACTTACCTACGAGCAGTACTTC.

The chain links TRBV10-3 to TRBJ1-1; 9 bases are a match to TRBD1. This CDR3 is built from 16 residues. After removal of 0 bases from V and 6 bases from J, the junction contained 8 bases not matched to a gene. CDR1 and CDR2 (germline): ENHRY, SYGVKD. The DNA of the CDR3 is TGTGCCATCAGTGAGTCCTTAGGGACAGGGTCCTCTGAAGCTTTCTTT. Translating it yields CAISESLGTGSSEAFF.

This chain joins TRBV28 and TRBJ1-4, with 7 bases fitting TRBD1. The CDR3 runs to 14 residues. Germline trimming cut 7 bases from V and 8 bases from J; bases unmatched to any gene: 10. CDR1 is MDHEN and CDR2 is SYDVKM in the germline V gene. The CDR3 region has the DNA TGTGCCAGCAATACTCAGGGGGGTAGGGAAAAACTGTTTTTT. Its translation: CASNTQGGREKLFF.

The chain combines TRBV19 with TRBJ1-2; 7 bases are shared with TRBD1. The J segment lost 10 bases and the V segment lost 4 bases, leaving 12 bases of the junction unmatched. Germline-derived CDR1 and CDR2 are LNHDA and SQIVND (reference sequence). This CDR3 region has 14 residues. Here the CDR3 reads CASSKGTAQLVYTF. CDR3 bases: TGTGCCAGTAGTAAAGGGACAGCTCAACTAGTCTACACCTTC.

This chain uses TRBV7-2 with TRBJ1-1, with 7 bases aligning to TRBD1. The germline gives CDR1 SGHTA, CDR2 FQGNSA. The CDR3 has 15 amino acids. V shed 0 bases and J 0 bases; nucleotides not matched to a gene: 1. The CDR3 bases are TGTGCCAGCAGCTTAGCCGGGACAGTGAACACTGAAGCTTTCTTT. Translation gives CASSLAGTVNTEAFF.

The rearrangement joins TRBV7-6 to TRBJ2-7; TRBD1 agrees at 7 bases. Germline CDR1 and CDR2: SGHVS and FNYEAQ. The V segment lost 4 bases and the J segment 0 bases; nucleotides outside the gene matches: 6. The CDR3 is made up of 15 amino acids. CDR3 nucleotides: TGTGCCAGCAGCTCCTTTTCAGGGGGCTCCTACGAGCAGTACTTC. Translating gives CASSSFSGGSYEQYF.

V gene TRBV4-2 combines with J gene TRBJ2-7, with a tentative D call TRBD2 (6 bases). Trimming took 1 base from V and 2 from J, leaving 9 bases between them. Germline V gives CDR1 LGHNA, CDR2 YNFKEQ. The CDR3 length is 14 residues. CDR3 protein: CASSQATRAYEQYF. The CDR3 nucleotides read TGTGCCAGCAGCCAAGCGACTAGAGCCTACGAGCAGTACTTC.

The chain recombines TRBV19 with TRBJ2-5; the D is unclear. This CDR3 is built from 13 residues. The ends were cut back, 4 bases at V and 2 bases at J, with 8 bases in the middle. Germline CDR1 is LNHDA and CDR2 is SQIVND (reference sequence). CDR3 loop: CASSTPTQETQYF. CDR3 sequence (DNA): TGTGCCAGTAGTACCCCGACACAAGAGACCCAGTACTTC. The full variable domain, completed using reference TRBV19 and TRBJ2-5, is DGGITQSPKYLFRKEGQNVTLSCEQNLNHDAMYWYRQDPGQGLRLIYYSQIVNDFQKGDIAEGYSVSREKKESFPLTVTSAQKNPTAFYLCASSTPTQETQYFGPGTRLLVL.

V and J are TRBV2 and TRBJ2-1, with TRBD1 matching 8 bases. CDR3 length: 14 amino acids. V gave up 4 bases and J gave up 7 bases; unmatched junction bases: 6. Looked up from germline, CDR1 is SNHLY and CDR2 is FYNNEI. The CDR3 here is CASSARTGWNEQFF. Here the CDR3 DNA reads TGTGCCAGCAGTGCTAGGACAGGGTGGAATGAGCAGTTCTTC. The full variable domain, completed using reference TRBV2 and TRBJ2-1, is EPEVTQTPSHQVTQMGQEVILRCVPISNHLYFYWYRQILGQKVEFLVSFYNNEISEKSEIFDDQFSVERPDGSNFTLKIRSTKLEDSAMYFCASSARTGWNEQFFGPGTRLTVL.

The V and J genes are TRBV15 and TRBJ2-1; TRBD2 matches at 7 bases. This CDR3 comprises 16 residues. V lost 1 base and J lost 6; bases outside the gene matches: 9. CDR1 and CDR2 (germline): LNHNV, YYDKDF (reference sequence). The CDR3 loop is CATSRAAGLSSNEQFF. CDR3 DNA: TGTGCCACCAGCAGAGCAGCGGGACTCAGCTCCAATGAGCAGTTCTTC. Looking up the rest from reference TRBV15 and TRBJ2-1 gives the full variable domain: DAMVIQNPRYQVTQFGKPVTLSCSQTLNHNVMYWYQQKSSQAPKLLFHYYDKDFNNEADTPDNFQSRRPNTSFCFLDIRSPGLGDTAMYLCATSRAAGLSSNEQFFGPGTRLTVL.

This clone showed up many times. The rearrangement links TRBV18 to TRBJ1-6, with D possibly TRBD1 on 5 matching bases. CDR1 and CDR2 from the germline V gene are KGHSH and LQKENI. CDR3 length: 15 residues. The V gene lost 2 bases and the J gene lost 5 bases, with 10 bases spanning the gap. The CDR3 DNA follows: TGTGCCAGCTCACCATCACTGACAGATAATTCACCCCTCCACTTT. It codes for CASSPSLTDNSPLHF.